The 13 T cell receptor beta chains below all came from one sample that was sequenced in a study of blood T cell repertoires in COVID-19. Libraries were prepared by immunoSEQ multiplex PCR; TCRdb keeps only in-frame clonotypes and omits some of them. The sample has about 120,000 clones; 85% are singletons. The sequencing sample was made of peripheral blood. The receptors derive from a man older than 75 with acute or convalescent COVID-19.

V and J are TRBV14 and TRBJ1-6; no reliable D call. V was pared by 5 bases and J by 7 bases, with 15 bases between. The CDR3 has 15 amino acids. The germline V gene encodes CDR1 SGHDN and CDR2 FVKESK. CDR3 DNA: TGTGCCAGCAGCTCGACACTTACGGGGAATTCACCCCTCCACTTT. It specifies CASSSTLTGNSPLHF.

The rearrangement joins TRBV6-2 or TRBV6-3 to TRBJ1-2; D is undetermined. This CDR3 is built from 13 residues. Germline assignment: CDR1 MNHEY and CDR2 SVGEGT. V gave up 6 bases and J gave up 7 bases, with 15 bases separating them. CDR3 nucleotide sequence: TGTGCCAGCAGCCCCCCTGTTCCTTCTGGCTACACCTTC. Translated: CASSPPVPSGYTF.

The chain recombines TRBV5-1 with TRBJ2-2; TRBD1 is a possible D gene (5 bases). Germline-derived CDR1 and CDR2 are SGHRS and YFSETQ. The V end was cut by 0 bases, the J end by 5 bases, with 8 bases between. The CDR3 extends over 14 amino acids. CDR3: CASSLEGPTGELFF. Written as DNA, the CDR3 is TGCGCCAGCAGCTTGGAGGGGCCGACCGGGGAGCTGTTTTTT.

J is TRBJ1-3 and V is TRBV13, with D possibly being TRBD1 (5 bases). Germline V CDR1 and CDR2: PRHDT, FYEKMQ (reference sequence). The V end lost 0 bases, the J end lost 4 bases, and 10 bases lay between the germline ends. CDR3 length: 15 amino acids. The chain's CDR3 is CASSLGQGSGNTIYF. DNA for the CDR3: TGTGCCAGCAGCTTAGGCCAGGGTTCCGGAAACACCATATATTTT.

This sequence joins TRBV7-9 and TRBJ2-7; no clear D. The CDR3 runs 15 residues. V was cut by 1 base and J by 5 bases, with 15 bases left in between. CDR1 SEHNR and CDR2 FQNEAQ come from the germline V gene (reference sequence). Written as DNA, the CDR3 is TGTGCCAGCAGCTTAGGGGCGTCGACGGCTAACGAGCAGTACTTC. Translated, it gives CASSLGASTANEQYF.

This clone appeared a single time. The chain uses TRBV3-1 (or the pseudogene TRBV3-2) and TRBJ1-2; 7 nucleotides align to TRBD1. V dropped 5 bases and J dropped 6; count of bases not matched to a gene: 9. This CDR3 region has 14 residues. Looked up from germline, CDR1 is LGHDT and CDR2 is YNNKEL (reference sequence). The CDR3 coding sequence is TGTGCCAGCAGCTCCAGGGGGTTGGAGCATGGCTACACCTTC. Its translation is CASSSRGLEHGYTF.

This clone has more than one count but fewer than ten. CDR3 nucleotide sequence: TGTGCCAGCAGCTCCCAGGGCTTGGCAACTGAAGCTTTCTTT. Its protein product is CASSSQGLATEAFF. The chain recombines TRBV5-6 with TRBJ1-1; tentatively, D is TRBD1 (5 bases). The CDR3 totals 14 residues. Germline CDR1 is SGHDT and CDR2 is YYEEEE. V dropped 3 bases and J dropped 5 bases, with 14 bases sitting between them.

The chain combines TRBV14 with TRBJ2-5; 9 bases are a match to TRBD2. Per the germline V gene, CDR1 is SGHDN and CDR2 is FVKESK. V was pared by 1 base and J by 2 bases, with 5 bases of the junction left unmatched. The CDR3 sequence is 16 residues long. In nucleotides, the CDR3 is TGTGCCAGCAGCCAAGGGAATAGCGGGAGTCAAGAGACCCAGTACTTC. It is translated as CASSQGNSGSQETQYF.

The V call is TRBV5-5, the J call TRBJ2-1, with D perhaps TRBD2 (6 bases). The V gene's germline CDR1 is SGHKS and CDR2 YYEKEE (reference sequence). V lost 2 bases to trimming and J lost 3 bases, with 18 bases between them. The CDR3 has 17 residues. Here the CDR3 reads CASSFQLSGGFYNEQFF. The CDR3, as DNA: TGTGCCAGCAGCTTTCAGCTGTCCGGGGGATTCTACAATGAGCAGTTCTTC.

V and J are TRBV3-1 (or the pseudogene TRBV3-2) and TRBJ2-2; 9 bases are shared with TRBD1. The junction had 4 bases not matched to a gene; V was cut back by 10 bases and J by 1 base. The CDR3 runs to 14 residues. CDR1 LGHDT and CDR2 YNNKEL come from the germline V gene (reference sequence). The CDR3 here is CAIGQGRNTGELFF. The CDR3 DNA reads as TGTGCCATTGGACAGGGGCGGAACACCGGGGAGCTGTTTTTT.

The chain couples TRBV19 to TRBJ1-2; D gene ambiguous. Trimming removed 3 bases at V and 1 base at J, with 6 bases between. The CDR3 extends over 13 amino acids. Germline V gene data show CDR1 as LNHDA and CDR2 as SQIVND (reference sequence). The CDR3 sequence is CASSMIDNYGYTF. In nucleotides, the CDR3 is TGTGCCAGTAGTATGATAGATAACTATGGCTACACCTTC.

The rearrangement uses TRBV3-1 (or the pseudogene TRBV3-2) and TRBJ2-7, with D unclear. The length of the CDR3 is 12 residues. Trimming cost V 3 bases and J 3 bases, with 6 bases left between them. Germline CDR1 and CDR2: LGHDT and YNNKEL (reference sequence). This CDR3 is CASSHGNYEQYF. CDR3 bases: TGTGCCAGCAGCCACGGTAACTACGAGCAGTACTTC.

The chain is built from TRBV4-3 and TRBJ2-1; 10 bases fit TRBD2. With 0 bases clipped from V and 4 bases from J, the junction kept 18 bases outside the gene matches. The germline V gene has CDR1 LGHNA and CDR2 YSLEER. The CDR3 loop spans 21 amino acids. CDR3 in DNA: TGCGCCAGCAGCCAAGATTACGCTAGCGGGAGCGTTCTTCCCTTTTACAATGAGCAGTTCTTC. As protein: CASSQDYASGSVLPFYNEQFF.